This entry features one T cell receptor (beta chain) sequence. No conserved phenylalanine or tryptophan ends this CDR3, so it is likely a read error. This CDR3 is 12 amino acids long. The V end was cut by 4 bases, the J end by 4 bases, with 7 bases between. Germline values: CDR1 MNHEY, CDR2 SVGEGT. Peripheral blood, about 9.4 milliliters per donor, was collected. Each sample had at least 6 million PBMCs isolated. The data are from a study of blood T cells in healthy people across ages. With a J-beta primer mix and a sample-barcoded 5' primer, a second PCR ran about 6 to 11 cycles. Researchers report that a template-switch adaptor with 12 random nucleotides tagged each cDNA molecule. TCRdb reprocessed the 5' RACE reads via MiXCR and lists one record per CDR3 protein. The sample carries over 500,000 distinct CDR3 sequences, more than 45% recorded once.

The sample comprised blood. The chain joins TRBV6-2 or TRBV6-3 to TRBJ1-2; a weak D match, TRBD1 (5 bases). The source of this sequence is a woman of 80 years or more in good health. CDR3 nucleotide sequence: TGTGCCAGCAGTTCGACAGCCTATGGCTACACCGTC. It codes for CASSSTAYGYTV.